The clone carrying this T cell receptor (beta chain) was seen more than once but under ten times. This sample was taken from a study of Graves' ophthalmopathy and Graves' hyperthyroidism. CDR1 and CDR2 from the germline V gene are SNHLY and FYNNEI. The CDR3 contains 12 residues. J gave up 6 bases and V 9 bases, and 6 bases lay outside the gene matches. The study amplified TCR beta CDR3 regions using RNA transcripts. Amplification began with first-round RT-PCR using HTBI primers, then second-round multiplex PCR was performed. TCRdb ran MiXCR on the multiplex PCR reads and lists one entry per CDR3 protein. This table has roughly 1.1 million distinct CDR3 sequences, about 35% appearing once.

V usage is TRBV2 and J usage is TRBJ1-2; TRBD1 agrees at 8 bases. This clonotype originated in an adult man with Graves' hyperthyroidism. Sequences were obtained from peripheral blood or thyroid tissue (not recorded which). CDR3 amino acids: CARSGGGDGYTF. In DNA form, the CDR3 reads TGTGCCAGGTCAGGGGGCGGAGATGGCTACACCTTC.